This record covers a single TCR beta chain. Compared with germline, one end of the junction differs, possibly owing to a read error. This record comes from a study of PD-L1 blockade in urothelial cancer. Study in general: Blood samples had a median of around 150,000 T cells.

Measured with immunoSEQ multiplex PCR; TCRdb has only the in-frame clones, and not every one. The table has some 100,000 clones, 91% seen once. CDR3 length: 13 amino acids. Germline CDR1 is SGHDT and CDR2 is YYEEEE. The chain links TRBV5-6 to TRBJ2-5; 9 nucleotides line up with TRBD1. The sample in question was PBMCs, obtained around atezolizumab (anti-PD-L1) treatment. The clonotype originates from a woman older than 75 with urothelial cancer. In DNA, the CDR3 is TGTGCCAGCAGTTTGGACAGGGGAGAGACCCAGTACTTC. It yields the protein CASSLDRGETQYF.